The entry below gives a single T cell receptor beta chain sequence along with its context. Its target is not known. The authors incorporated unique molecular identifiers into the TCR beta cDNA libraries. MiXCR, applied by TCRdb to the PCR reads, yields one record per CDR3 protein. The data hold about 160,000 distinct CDR3 sequences, with around 36% observed a single time. Between the trimmed V and J ends, which lost 3 bases and 4 bases, there was a span of 18 bases. Germline assignment: CDR1 SEHNR and CDR2 FQNEAQ (reference sequence). The length of the CDR3 is 16 residues. The data belong to a study of post-analysis software for immune sequencing data. Notes on the study in general: With F measure, samples from one preparation batch clustered together strongly.

The chain has TRBV7-9 and TRBJ2-5; possibly TRBD1 for D (6 bases). Here the sequenced sample was blood, taken after autologous hematopoietic stem cell transplantation. The clonotype originates from a girl aged 10 to 17 with multiple sclerosis. Here the CDR3 reads CASSFSTGLGGETQYF. CDR3 nucleotides: TGTGCCAGCAGCTTTTCCACAGGGTTGGGCGGAGAGACCCAGTACTTC.